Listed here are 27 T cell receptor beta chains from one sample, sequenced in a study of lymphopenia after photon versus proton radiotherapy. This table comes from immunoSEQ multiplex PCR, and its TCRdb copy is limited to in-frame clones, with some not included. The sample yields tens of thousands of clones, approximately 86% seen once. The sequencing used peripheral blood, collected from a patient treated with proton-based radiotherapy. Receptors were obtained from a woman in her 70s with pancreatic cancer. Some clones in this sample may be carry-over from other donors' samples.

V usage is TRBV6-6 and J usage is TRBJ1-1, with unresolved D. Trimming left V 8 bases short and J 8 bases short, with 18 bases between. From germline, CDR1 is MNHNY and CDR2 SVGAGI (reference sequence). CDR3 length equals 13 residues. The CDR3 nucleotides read TGTGCCAGCCGCGCAGCGGTGAGCGGCGAAGCTTTCTTT. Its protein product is CASRAAVSGEAFF.

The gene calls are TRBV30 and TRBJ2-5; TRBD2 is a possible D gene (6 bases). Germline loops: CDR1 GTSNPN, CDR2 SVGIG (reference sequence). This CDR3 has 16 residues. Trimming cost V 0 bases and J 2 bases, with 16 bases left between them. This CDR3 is CAWSVRGRGGQETQYF. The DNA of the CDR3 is TGTGCCTGGAGTGTGCGGGGTAGGGGCGGTCAAGAGACCCAGTACTTC.

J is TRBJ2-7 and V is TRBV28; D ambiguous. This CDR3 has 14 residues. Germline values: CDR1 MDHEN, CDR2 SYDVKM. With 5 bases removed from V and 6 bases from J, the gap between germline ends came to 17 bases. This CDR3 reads CASSELLLVVEQYF. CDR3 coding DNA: TGTGCCAGCAGTGAACTCCTCCTCGTCGTCGAGCAGTACTTC.

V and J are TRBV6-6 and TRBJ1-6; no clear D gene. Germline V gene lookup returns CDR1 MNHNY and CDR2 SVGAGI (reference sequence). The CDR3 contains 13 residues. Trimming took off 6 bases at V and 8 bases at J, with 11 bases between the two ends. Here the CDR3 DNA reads TGTGCCAGCAGAGCCACCGACTATTCACCCCTCCACTTT. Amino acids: CASRATDYSPLHF.

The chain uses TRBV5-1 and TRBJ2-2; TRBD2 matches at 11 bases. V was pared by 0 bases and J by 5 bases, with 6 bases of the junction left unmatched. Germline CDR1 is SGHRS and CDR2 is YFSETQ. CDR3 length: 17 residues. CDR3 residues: CASSLAGLAGGTGELFF. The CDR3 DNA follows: TGCGCCAGCAGCTTGGCAGGCCTAGCGGGAGGAACCGGGGAGCTGTTTTTT.

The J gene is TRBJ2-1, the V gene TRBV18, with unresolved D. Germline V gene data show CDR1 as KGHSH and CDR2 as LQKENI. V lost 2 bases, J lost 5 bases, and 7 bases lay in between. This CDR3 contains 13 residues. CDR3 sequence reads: CASSPGSNNEQFF. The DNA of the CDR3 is TGTGCCAGCTCACCAGGCAGTAACAATGAGCAGTTCTTC. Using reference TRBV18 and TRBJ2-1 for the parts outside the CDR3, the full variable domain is NAGVMQNPRHLVRRRGQEARLRCSPMKGHSHVYWYRQLPEEGLKFMVYLQKENIIDESGMPKERFSAEFPKEGPSILRIQQVVRGDSAAYFCASSPGSNNEQFFGPGTRLTVL.

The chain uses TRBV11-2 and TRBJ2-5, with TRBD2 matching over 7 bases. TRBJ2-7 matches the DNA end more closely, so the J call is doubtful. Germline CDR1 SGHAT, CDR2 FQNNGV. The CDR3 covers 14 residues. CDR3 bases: TGTGCCAGCAGCCGCCCGGGGGGTACCAACGAGCAGTACTTC. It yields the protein CASSRPGGTNEQYF.

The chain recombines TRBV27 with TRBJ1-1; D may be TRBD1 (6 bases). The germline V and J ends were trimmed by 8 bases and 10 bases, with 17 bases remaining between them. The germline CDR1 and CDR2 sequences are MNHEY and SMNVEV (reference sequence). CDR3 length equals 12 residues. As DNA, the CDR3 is TGTGCCAGCCACGACAGGAGGTGGGTAGCTTTCTTT. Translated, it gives CASHDRRWVAFF.

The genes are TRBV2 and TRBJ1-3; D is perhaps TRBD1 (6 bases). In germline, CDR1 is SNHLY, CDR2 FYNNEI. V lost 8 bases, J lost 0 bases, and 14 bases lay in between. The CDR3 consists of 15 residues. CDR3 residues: CASAQDRSSGNTIYF. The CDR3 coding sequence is TGTGCCAGCGCTCAAGACAGGTCCTCTGGAAACACCATATATTTT.

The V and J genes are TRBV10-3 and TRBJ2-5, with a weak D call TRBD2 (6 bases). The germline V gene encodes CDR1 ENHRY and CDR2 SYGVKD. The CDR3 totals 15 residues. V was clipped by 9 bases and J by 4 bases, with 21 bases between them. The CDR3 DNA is TGTGCCATTAAAGCCGGGGGTACTTTGGGAGAGACCCAGTACTTC. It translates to CAIKAGGTLGETQYF.

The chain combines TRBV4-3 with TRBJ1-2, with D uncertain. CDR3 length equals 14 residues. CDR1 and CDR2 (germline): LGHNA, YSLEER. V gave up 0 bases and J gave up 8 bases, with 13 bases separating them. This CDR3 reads CASSQDPEGSGYTF. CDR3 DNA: TGCGCCAGCAGCCAAGATCCCGAGGGATCCGGCTACACCTTC.

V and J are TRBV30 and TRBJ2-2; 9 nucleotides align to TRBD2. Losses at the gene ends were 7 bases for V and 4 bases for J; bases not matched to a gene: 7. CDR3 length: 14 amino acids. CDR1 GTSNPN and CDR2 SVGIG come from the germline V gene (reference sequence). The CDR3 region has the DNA TGTGCCTTGGTTGGACTAGCGAGCACCGGGGAGCTGTTTTTT. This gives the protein CALVGLASTGELFF.

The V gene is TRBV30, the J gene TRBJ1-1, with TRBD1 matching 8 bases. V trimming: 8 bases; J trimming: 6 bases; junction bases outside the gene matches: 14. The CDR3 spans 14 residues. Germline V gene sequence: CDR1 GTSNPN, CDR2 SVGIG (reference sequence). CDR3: CAREGQGGGSEAFF. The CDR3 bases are TGTGCCAGAGAAGGACAGGGTGGGGGATCTGAAGCTTTCTTT.

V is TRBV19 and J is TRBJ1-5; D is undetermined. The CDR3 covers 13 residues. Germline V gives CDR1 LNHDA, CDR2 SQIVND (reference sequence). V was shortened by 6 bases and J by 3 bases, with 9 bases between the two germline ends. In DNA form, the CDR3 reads TGTGCCAGTAGGCTAGGGTACAATCAGCCCCAGCATTTT. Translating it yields CASRLGYNQPQHF.

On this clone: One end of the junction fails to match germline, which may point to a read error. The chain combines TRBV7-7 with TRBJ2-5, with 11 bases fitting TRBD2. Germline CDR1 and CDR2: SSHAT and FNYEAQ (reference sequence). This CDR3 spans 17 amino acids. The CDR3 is CASSLLGGLAGGETQYF. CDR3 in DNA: TGTGCTAGCAGCTTACTTGGGGGGCTAGCGGGAGGAGAGACCCAGTACTTC.

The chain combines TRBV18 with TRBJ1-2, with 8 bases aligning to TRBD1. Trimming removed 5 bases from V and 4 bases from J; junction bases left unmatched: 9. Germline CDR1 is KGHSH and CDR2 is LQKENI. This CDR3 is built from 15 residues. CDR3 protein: CASSLTGEESYGYTF. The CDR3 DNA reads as TGTGCCAGCTCATTGACAGGGGAGGAGAGCTATGGCTACACCTTC.

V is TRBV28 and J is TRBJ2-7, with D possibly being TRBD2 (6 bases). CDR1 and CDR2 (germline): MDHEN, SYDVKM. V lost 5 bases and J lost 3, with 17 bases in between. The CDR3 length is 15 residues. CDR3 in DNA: TGTGCCAGCAGTCCACCGGGACTCCTAAGCTACGAGCAGTACTTC. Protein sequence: CASSPPGLLSYEQYF.

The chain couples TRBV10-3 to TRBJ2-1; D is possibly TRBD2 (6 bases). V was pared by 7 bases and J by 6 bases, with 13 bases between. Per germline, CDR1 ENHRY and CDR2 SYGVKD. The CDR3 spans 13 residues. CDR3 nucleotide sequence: TGTGCCATCAACCCTCGGGAGAGCAATGAGCAGTTCTTC. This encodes CAINPRESNEQFF.

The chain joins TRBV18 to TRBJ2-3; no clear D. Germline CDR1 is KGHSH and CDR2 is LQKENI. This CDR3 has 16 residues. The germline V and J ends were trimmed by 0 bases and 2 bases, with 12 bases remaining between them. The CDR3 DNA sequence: TGTGCCAGCTCACCACCGTCACACATCTACACAGATACGCAGTATTTT. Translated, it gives CASSPPSHIYTDTQYF.

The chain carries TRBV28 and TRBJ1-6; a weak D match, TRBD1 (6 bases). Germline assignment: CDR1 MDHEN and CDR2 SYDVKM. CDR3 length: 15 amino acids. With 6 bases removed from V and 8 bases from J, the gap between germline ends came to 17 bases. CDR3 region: CASSDRTGLDSPLHF. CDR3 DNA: TGTGCCAGCAGCGACCGCACAGGGCTGGATTCACCCCTCCACTTT.

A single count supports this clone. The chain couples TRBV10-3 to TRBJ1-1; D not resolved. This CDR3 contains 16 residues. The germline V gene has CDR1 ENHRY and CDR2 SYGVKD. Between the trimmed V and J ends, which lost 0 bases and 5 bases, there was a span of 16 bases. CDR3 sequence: CAISESNAGFKTEAFF. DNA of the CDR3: TGTGCCATCAGTGAGTCGAATGCGGGGTTCAAGACTGAAGCTTTCTTT.

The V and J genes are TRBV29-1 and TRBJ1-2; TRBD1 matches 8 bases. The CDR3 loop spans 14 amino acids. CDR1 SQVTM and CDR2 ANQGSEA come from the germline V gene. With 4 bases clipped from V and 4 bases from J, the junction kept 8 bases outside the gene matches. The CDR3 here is CSVAAGGSGYGYTF. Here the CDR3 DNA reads TGCAGCGTTGCGGCAGGGGGCTCGGGCTATGGCTACACCTTC.

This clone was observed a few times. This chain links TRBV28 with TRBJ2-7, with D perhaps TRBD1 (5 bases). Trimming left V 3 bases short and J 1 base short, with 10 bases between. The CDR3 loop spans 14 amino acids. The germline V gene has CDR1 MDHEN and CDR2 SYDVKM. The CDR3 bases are TGTGCCAGCAGTTTCAAAGGGGCTTCCTACGAGCAGTACTTC. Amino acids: CASSFKGASYEQYF.

CDR3 DNA sequence: TGTGCCAGCAGTGTGGTTTCAGGGACTGAAAAACTGTTTTTT. Its protein is CASSVVSGTEKLFF. This chain links TRBV6-1 with TRBJ1-4, with a weak D call TRBD1 (5 bases). V lost 4 bases to trimming and J lost 7 bases, with 13 bases between them. The CDR3 is made up of 14 amino acids. Germline values: CDR1 MNHNS, CDR2 SASEGT.

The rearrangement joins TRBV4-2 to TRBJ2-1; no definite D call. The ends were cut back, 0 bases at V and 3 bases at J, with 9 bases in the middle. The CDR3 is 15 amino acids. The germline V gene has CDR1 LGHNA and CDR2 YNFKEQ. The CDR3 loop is CASSQEVSYYNEQFF. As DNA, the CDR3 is TGTGCCAGCAGCCAAGAGGTATCATACTACAATGAGCAGTTCTTC.

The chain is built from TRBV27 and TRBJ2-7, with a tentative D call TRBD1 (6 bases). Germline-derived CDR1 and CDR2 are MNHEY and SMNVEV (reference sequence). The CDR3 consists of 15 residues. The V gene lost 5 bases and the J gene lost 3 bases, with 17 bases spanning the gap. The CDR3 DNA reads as TGTGCCAGCAGTCCCCAGGGCAGGGGAAACTACGAGCAGTACTTC. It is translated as CASSPQGRGNYEQYF.

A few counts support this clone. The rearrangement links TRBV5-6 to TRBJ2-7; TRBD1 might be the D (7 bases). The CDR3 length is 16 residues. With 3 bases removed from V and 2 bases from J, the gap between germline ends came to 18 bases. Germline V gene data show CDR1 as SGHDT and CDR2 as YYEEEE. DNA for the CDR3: TGTGCCAGCAGCTCCCTCGTAGCGGACAGGACCTACGAGCAGTACTTC. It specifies CASSSLVADRTYEQYF.